This TCR beta chain appears in the sequencing data of a study of control samples from healthy donors and cancer patients. Germline assignment: CDR1 SGHRS and CDR2 YFSETQ. CDR3 length: 15 amino acids. V shed 4 bases and J shed 4 bases, with 15 bases lying between them. Some clones are missing from TCRdb's copy, which holds only in-frame ones; the method was immunoSEQ multiplex PCR. The sample shows roughly 14,000 clones, approximately 77% of them seen only once. The sample was formalin-fixed, paraffin-embedded tissue. The chain joins TRBV5-1 to TRBJ1-5, with D possibly being TRBD1 (6 bases). The TCR sequence derives from a female donor with lung cancer. The CDR3 bases are TGCGCCAGCAGCCCCCTCTCAGGGGCTAATCAGCCCCAGCATTTT. This encodes CASSPLSGANQPQHF.